This passage covers 9 T cell receptor beta chains from one sample sequenced in a study of T cell changes during pregnancy in multiple sclerosis. Only in-frame clones appear in the TCRdb table, and some are missing; sequencing was by immunoSEQ multiplex PCR. The data show around 71,000 clones, 92% seen once. Sequences were derived from peripheral blood, sampled after pregnancy. The receptors shown here come from a female donor with multiple sclerosis, enrolled in a pregnancy study.

The rearrangement links TRBV7-2 to TRBJ2-3, with D perhaps TRBD2 (7 bases). Germline CDR1 is SGHTA and CDR2 is FQGNSA. V lost 1 base, J lost 6 bases, and 11 bases lay in between. CDR3 length equals 14 residues. This CDR3 is CASSLVGGRDTQYF. The DNA for the CDR3 is TGTGCCAGCAGCTTAGTCGGGGGGCGGGATACGCAGTATTTT.

The chain links TRBV5-4 to TRBJ1-2, with 9 positions matching TRBD1. Per germline, CDR1 SGHNT and CDR2 YYREEE (reference sequence). V shed 4 bases, J shed 8 bases, and the junction held 9 bases outside the gene matches. CDR3 length equals 14 residues. CDR3 in amino acids: CASSGGTGIGGYTF. The CDR3 DNA reads TGTGCCAGCAGCGGCGGGACAGGGATTGGCGGCTACACCTTC.

This chain links TRBV10-3 with TRBJ1-2; 7 bases are a match to TRBD1. CDR1 is ENHRY and CDR2 is SYGVKD in the germline V gene. CDR3 size: 15 residues. Trimming removed 2 bases from V and 8 bases from J; junction bases left unmatched: 11. The CDR3 spells CAISEGQVILYGYTF. In DNA form, the CDR3 reads TGTGCCATCAGTGAGGGACAGGTAATCTTGTACGGCTACACCTTC.

This clone has a handful of counts. V usage is TRBV7-2 and J usage is TRBJ2-1; TRBD2 matches at 10 bases. The CDR3 loop spans 15 amino acids. V shed 1 base, J shed 7 bases, and the junction held 4 bases outside the gene matches. The germline V gene has CDR1 SGHTA and CDR2 FQGNSA. The CDR3 DNA follows: TGTGCCAGCAGCTTAGAGAATAGCGGGAGGAATGAGCAGTTCTTC. Protein product: CASSLENSGRNEQFF.

V and J are TRBV6-5 and TRBJ2-5; 9 bases are shared with TRBD1. With 3 bases clipped from V and 11 bases from J, the junction kept 16 bases outside the gene matches. This CDR3 contains 16 residues. Germline lookup yields CDR1 MNHEY and CDR2 SVGAGI. CDR3: CASSYISGQGPREQYF. The CDR3 nucleotides read TGTGCCAGCAGTTATATTTCGGGACAGGGACCTCGGGAGCAGTACTTC.

The rearrangement joins TRBV6-1 to TRBJ1-2; weak D call: TRBD1 (6 bases). CDR1 MNHNS and CDR2 SASEGT come from the germline V gene. The CDR3 covers 15 residues. Deletions cut 8 bases from V and 7 bases from J, with 23 bases between. The chain's CDR3 is CASGSEGGAWGGYTF. The CDR3 DNA follows: TGTGCCAGCGGCTCTGAGGGGGGGGCCTGGGGTGGCTACACCTTC.

This chain connects TRBV10-3 to TRBJ1-4; 7 bases match TRBD1. The trim removed 10 bases at V and 4 bases at J, leaving 6 bases unmatched. CDR3 length equals 13 residues. CDR1 and CDR2 (germline): ENHRY, SYGVKD. The CDR3 loop reads CATNRGLNEKLFF. CDR3 nucleotide sequence: TGTGCCACCAACAGGGGCCTTAATGAAAAACTGTTTTTT.

This rearrangement joins TRBV4-3 to TRBJ1-4; the D is unclear. Trimming pared 0 bases from V and 4 bases from J, leaving 12 bases between. Per the germline V gene, CDR1 is LGHNA and CDR2 is YSLEER. The CDR3 has 16 residues. CDR3 in amino acids: CASSQEILQLNEKLFF. The CDR3 DNA follows: TGCGCCAGCAGCCAAGAAATATTGCAACTTAATGAAAAACTGTTTTTT.

The V gene is TRBV18, the J gene TRBJ1-1; tentative D call: TRBD1 (6 bases). Germline V lookup: CDR1 KGHSH, CDR2 LQKENI. The CDR3 consists of 14 residues. Trimming cost V 2 bases and J 1 base, with 8 bases left between them. CDR3 DNA: TGTGCCAGCTCACCAAGGGGGGGGAACACTGAAGCTTTCTTT. This encodes CASSPRGGNTEAFF.